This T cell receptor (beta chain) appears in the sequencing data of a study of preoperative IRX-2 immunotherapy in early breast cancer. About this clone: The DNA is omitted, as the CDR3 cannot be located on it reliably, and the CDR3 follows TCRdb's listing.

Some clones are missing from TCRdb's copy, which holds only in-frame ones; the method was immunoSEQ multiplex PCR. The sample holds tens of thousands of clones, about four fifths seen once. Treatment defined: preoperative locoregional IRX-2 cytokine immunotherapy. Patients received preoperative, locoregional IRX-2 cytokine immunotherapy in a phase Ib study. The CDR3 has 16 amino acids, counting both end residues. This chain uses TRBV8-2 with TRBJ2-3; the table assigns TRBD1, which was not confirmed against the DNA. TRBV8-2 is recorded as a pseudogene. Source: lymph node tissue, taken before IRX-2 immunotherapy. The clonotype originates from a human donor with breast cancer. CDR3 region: CASSFGQGAGTDTQYF.